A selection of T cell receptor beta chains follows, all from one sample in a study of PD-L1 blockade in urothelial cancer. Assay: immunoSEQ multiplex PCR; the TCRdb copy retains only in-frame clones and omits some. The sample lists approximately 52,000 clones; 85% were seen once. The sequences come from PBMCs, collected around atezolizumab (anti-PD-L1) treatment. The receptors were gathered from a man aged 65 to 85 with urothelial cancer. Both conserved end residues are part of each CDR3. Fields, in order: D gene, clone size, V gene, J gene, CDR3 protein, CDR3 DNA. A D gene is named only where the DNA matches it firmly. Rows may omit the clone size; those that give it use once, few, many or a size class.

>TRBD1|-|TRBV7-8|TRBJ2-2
CASSPQGSGELFF
TGTGCCAGCAGCCCACAGGGGTCCGGGGAGCTGTTTTTT
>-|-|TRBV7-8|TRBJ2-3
CASSPTSTDTQYF
TGTGCCAGCAGCCCGACAAGCACAGATACGCAGTATTTT
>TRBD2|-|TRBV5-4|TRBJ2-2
CASSPGLAGVTGELFF
TGTGCCAGCAGCCCGGGACTAGCGGGAGTTACCGGGGAGCTGTTTTTT
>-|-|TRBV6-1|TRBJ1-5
CASTPNRVSNQPQHF
TGTGCCAGCACCCCTAACAGGGTCAGCAATCAGCCCCAGCATTTT
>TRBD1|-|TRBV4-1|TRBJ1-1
CASSPETGEVGTEAFF
TGCGCCAGCAGCCCGGAGACAGGGGAGGTAGGCACTGAAGCTTTCTTT
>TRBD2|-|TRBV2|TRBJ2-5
CASSGRTSDQETQYF
TGTGCCAGCAGTGGCCGGACTAGCGACCAAGAGACCCAGTACTTC
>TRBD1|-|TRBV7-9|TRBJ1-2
CASSPTGGSYGYTF
TGTGCCAGCAGCCCGACAGGGGGTAGCTATGGCTACACCTTC
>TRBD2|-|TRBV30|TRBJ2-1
CAWARHTSGPFYNEQFF
TGTGCCTGGGCTCGTCATACTAGCGGGCCGTTCTACAATGAGCAGTTCTTC
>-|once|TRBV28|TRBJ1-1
CATSVSAGNTEAFF
TGTGCCACTTCAGTTTCGGCAGGGAACACTGAAGCTTTCTTT
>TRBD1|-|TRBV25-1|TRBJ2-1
CASSPSPRDRMYNEQFF
TGTGCCAGCAGTCCCTCCCCTCGGGACAGAATGTACAATGAGCAGTTCTTC
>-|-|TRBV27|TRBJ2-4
CASSPNKVAKNIQYF
TGTGCCAGCAGTCCCAACAAAGTGGCCAAAAACATTCAGTACTTC
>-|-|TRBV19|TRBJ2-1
CASSISSEPYNEQFF
TGTGCCAGTAGTATTTCTAGCGAGCCTTACAATGAGCAGTTCTTC
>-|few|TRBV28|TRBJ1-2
CASTGGYRGYGYTF
TGTGCCAGCACCGGAGGCTACCGGGGCTATGGCTACACCTTC
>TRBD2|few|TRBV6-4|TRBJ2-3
CASSEVAGGQDTQYF
TGTGCCAGCAGTGAAGTAGCGGGAGGGCAGGATACGCAGTATTTT
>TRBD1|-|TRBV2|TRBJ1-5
CASSEVDRGGQPQHF
TGTGCCAGCAGTGAAGTAGACAGGGGTGGTCAGCCCCAGCATTTT
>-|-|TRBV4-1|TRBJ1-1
CASSQEHLNTEAFF
TGCGCCAGCAGCCAAGAGCACTTGAACACTGAAGCTTTCTTT
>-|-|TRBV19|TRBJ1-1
CASSIVADSEAFF
TGTGCCAGTAGTATAGTGGCCGACAGTGAAGCTTTCTTT
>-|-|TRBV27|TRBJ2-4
CASSSTGWGDIQYF
TGTGCCAGCAGCTCCACCGGGTGGGGGGACATTCAGTACTTC
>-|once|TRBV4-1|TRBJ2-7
CASSHAGGYEQYF
TGCGCCAGCAGCCACGCCGGGGGCTACGAGCAGTACTTC
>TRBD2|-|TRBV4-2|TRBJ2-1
CASSQEERDYNEQFF
TGTGCCAGCAGCCAAGAAGAGCGGGACTACAATGAGCAGTTCTTC
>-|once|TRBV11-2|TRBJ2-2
CASSFSEGGELFF
TGTGCCAGCAGCTTTTCTGAGGGCGGGGAGCTGTTTTTT
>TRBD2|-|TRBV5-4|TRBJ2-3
CASSRLAGDTDTQYF
TGTGCCAGCAGCCGACTAGCGGGCGATACAGATACGCAGTATTTT
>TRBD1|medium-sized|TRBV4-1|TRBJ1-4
CASSQEYGTGEREKLFF
TGCGCCAGCAGCCAAGAATACGGGACAGGGGAGCGAGAAAAACTGTTTTTT
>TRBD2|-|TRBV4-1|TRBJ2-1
CASSQVISGRIWNEQFF
TGCGCCAGCAGCCAGGTCATTAGCGGGAGGATTTGGAATGAGCAGTTCTTC
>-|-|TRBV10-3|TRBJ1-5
CAISDSYNQPQHF
TGTGCCATCAGTGACTCCTACAATCAGCCCCAGCATTTT
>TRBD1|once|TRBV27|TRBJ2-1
CASSPRDRGPYNEQFF
TGTGCCAGCAGTCCCCGGGACAGGGGGCCCTACAATGAGCAGTTCTTC
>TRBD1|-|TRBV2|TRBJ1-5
CASSEQGAIGGQPQHF
TGTGCCAGCAGTGAGCAGGGGGCGATCGGAGGGCAGCCCCAGCATTTT
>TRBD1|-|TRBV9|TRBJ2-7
CASSAGTAYEQYF
TGTGCCAGCAGCGCCGGGACAGCCTACGAGCAGTACTTC
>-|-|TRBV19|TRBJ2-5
CASRGLADQETQYF
TGTGCCAGTAGGGGGTTAGCGGACCAAGAGACCCAGTACTTC